This T cell receptor beta chain emerged from a study of human versus mouse CDR3 diversity and MHC coevolution (TCRdb year 2017). About the investigation overall: According to reports, the immunoSEQ assay detects one in 200,000 T cells and minimizes multiplex PCR amplification bias. Across mouse and human samples, each sample had between about 0.6 x 10^7 and 1.7 x 10^7 valid reads. Human naive CD4 T cell repertoires were used as a reference for TCR selection on multiple MHC II alleles and were compared with human-TCR-locus transgenic mice carrying single MHC II. Three healthy volunteer blood donors made up the human cohort, with one aged 30 to 40, one aged 40 to 50 and one aged 60 to 70 at collection. On the study overall, not on this receptor specifically: Among all the groups compared, the lowest clonal inequality scores came from most of the three human donors. The largest TCR beta repertoire according to iCHAO1 estimates belonged to humans, at 1.6 million or so clonotypes, a result attributed likely to selection by multiple MHC II molecules. On average, humans had more CDR3 deletions and insertions than mice, indicating greater exonuclease and TdT activity. Repertoire diversity was not considered directly comparable between humans and mice because human T cells were selected on a handful of MHC II alleles.

Only one count was recorded for this clone. No antigen is known for it. No quality values exist for individual bases; no much larger clone is one base distant. Fluorescence-activated cell sorting was used to isolate naive CD4 T cells, defined as CD45RO-negative and CD62L-positive, from PBMCs. From each donor, about 48 ml of fresh peripheral blood was taken, and Ficoll density centrifugation was then used to isolate PBMCs. Cell sorting was carried out on a FACSAria III instrument, and a purity above 95% was achieved for all samples. The junction carries 18 bases between V and J, which are trimmed by 5 bases and 5 bases respectively. Per the germline V gene, MNHEY is the CDR1 and SVGAGI is the CDR2. Its CDR3 holds 15 amino acids, cysteine through phenylalanine. Only CDR3 DNA is held: 45 bases, read in frame from base 1. Genomic DNA was extracted from the sorted cells using the QIAGEN blood and tissue kit and was quantified on a NanoDrop 1000. The immunoSEQ platform deep sequenced and quantified TCR alpha and beta chains by multiplex PCR of genomic DNA. The published analysis was carried out like this. IMGT gene and region definitions were used to annotate TCR sequences. As a stand-in for the preselection repertoire, out-of-frame rearrangements were used and set against in-frame clonotypes. To estimate repertoire size, the study used the iCHAO1 estimator that comes with the immunoSEQ platform. A Gini index, which is based on the Lorenz curve, was applied to in-frame amino acid clonotypes to measure clonal inequality. The intersect function in the R package tcR was used to count shared clonotypes, while the Jaccard index served to score similarity. Principal component analysis of V, J and V-J usage frequencies was run with the R prcomp function without normalization. Not all clones reach the TCRdb copy of this immuneACCESS table, which keeps in-frame sequences only. Checked studies attribute under half of the gap to unresolved V genes and leave the rest unexplained. The V and J calls and clone size come from that table; D and trimming were worked out from the DNA. The table for this sample lists roughly 80,000 clones; 85% to 95% of them were counted only once. Clones ranked in the top ten supply more than 0.13% of the sample.

The V and J genes are TRBV6-5 and TRBJ2-5, with a weak D call of TRBD2 (6 bases match). This receptor was identified in a person between 25 and 75 years old in good health. The sequencing sample was made of naive CD4+ T cells from blood. The sample's cell subset or site label, decoded: CD45RO-negative CD62L-positive naive CD4 T cells. The DNA reads TGTGCCAGCAGTAGCCGGGGATTTGGGGGGGAGACCCAGTACTTC. Translation gives CASSSRGFGGETQYF.